The 6 T cell receptor beta chains listed next were all sequenced from one sample in a study of cytomegalovirus exposure and HLA in healthy donors. PCR involved 60 Vbeta and 13 Jbeta primers. Here immunoSEQ multiplex PCR was the method, and the copy in TCRdb shows in-frame clones only, minus some. Of 190,000 or so clones listed, 80% were seen once; the top ten hold about 0.7%. Sequencing was carried out using PBMCs. The receptors were sampled from a boy younger than 18 in good health and CMV-seronegative.

This sequence joins TRBV5-1 and TRBJ2-7, with D uncertain. Germline V CDR1 and CDR2: SGHRS, YFSETQ. This CDR3 has 14 residues. V was clipped by 0 bases and J by 4 bases, with 11 bases between them. The CDR3 loop reads CASSLDRQTYEQYF. For the CDR3, the DNA is TGCGCCAGCAGCTTGGATAGACAAACTTACGAGCAGTACTTC.

As regards this clone: The sample carries other DNA sequences with the same CDR3. This chain links TRBV5-1 with TRBJ1-5; 8 bases fit TRBD1. This CDR3 region has 15 residues. V shed 0 bases, J shed 2 bases, and the junction held 1 base outside the gene matches. Germline V gene lookup returns CDR1 SGHRS and CDR2 YFSETQ. The CDR3 is CASSLGGQGNQPQHF. CDR3 nucleotides: TGCGCCAGCAGCTTGGGGGGACAGGGCAATCAGCCCCAGCATTTT.

The J gene is TRBJ2-2, the V gene TRBV6-8; 7 nucleotides agree with TRBD2. Germline CDR1 MNHGY, CDR2 SAAAGT. This CDR3 region has 13 residues. The V gene end was trimmed by 6 bases and the J gene end by 7 bases; junction bases not matched to a gene: 5. The CDR3 coding sequence is TGTGCCAGCAGCAGCGGGGACGGCGGGGAGCTGTTTTTT. It yields the protein CASSSGDGGELFF.

The chain employs TRBV18 and TRBJ2-7; 7 bases are shared with TRBD1. The trim removed 3 bases at V and 2 bases at J, leaving 7 bases unmatched. This CDR3 spans 15 amino acids. Germline loops: CDR1 KGHSH, CDR2 LQKENI. This CDR3 is CASSPSDRFTYEQYF. The CDR3 DNA sequence: TGTGCCAGCTCACCTTCGGACAGGTTCACCTACGAGCAGTACTTC.

The chain employs TRBV15 and TRBJ1-4; the match to TRBD1 covers 7 bases. V lost 1 base to trimming and J lost 4 bases; unmatched junction nucleotides: 3. Germline values: CDR1 LNHNV, CDR2 YYDKDF (reference sequence). This CDR3 has 15 amino acids. The CDR3 bases are TGTGCCACCAGCAGAGCGCGACAGGGTAATGAAAAACTGTTTTTT. Amino acid sequence: CATSRARQGNEKLFF.

The rearrangement joins TRBV7-8 to TRBJ2-3, with 8 bases aligning to TRBD2. The CDR3 sequence is 17 residues long. In germline, CDR1 is SGHVS, CDR2 FQNEAQ. Germline trimming cut 1 base from V and 3 bases from J; bases unmatched to any gene: 9. The chain's CDR3 is CASSLVSAGGETDTQYF. DNA of the CDR3: TGTGCCAGCAGCTTAGTTAGTGCGGGGGGAGAGACAGATACGCAGTATTTT. The full variable domain, with the rest looked up from reference TRBV7-8 and TRBJ2-3, is GAGVSQSPRYKVAKRGQDVALRCDPISGHVSLFWYQQALGQGPEFLTYFQNEAQLDKSGLPSDRFFAERPEGSVSTLKIQRTQQEDSAVYLCASSLVSAGGETDTQYFGPGTRLTVL.